A selection of T cell receptor beta chains follows, all from one sample in a study of T-cell memory formation after mild COVID-19. TCRdb fed the 5' RACE reads into MiXCR, producing one record per CDR3 protein. The repertoire holds approximately 430,000 distinct CDR3 sequences, roughly a quarter seen once, with roughly 14% in the top ten. Material for sequencing was PBMCs or a T cell subset sorted from them (not recorded which). The source of these receptors is an adult woman who had mild COVID-19 (a few samples of this study predate the infection). Cell type and time point are not known. Both conserved end residues are part of each CDR3. Each record gives: clone size, J gene, V gene, D gene, CDR3 DNA, CDR3 protein. The D gene is left open where the match is weak. Size is stated for part of the rows, as once, few or many counts, or as a class when the clone is expanded.

- TRBJ2-5 TRBV7-6 - TGTGCCAGCAGCTTATCGCCAGCGGGCATACAAGAGACCCAGTACTTC CASSLSPAGIQETQYF
many TRBJ2-6 TRBV20-1 - TGCAGTGCTAGCAGGGGCGGCTCCTCTGGGGCCAACGTCCTGACTTTC CSASRGGSSGANVLTF
- TRBJ2-3 TRBV20-1 TRBD2 TGCAGTGCTGACCCTGGCGAACTAGCGGGAGTTCCAGATACGCAGTATTTT CSADPGELAGVPDTQYF
few TRBJ2-5 TRBV20-1 TRBD2 TGCAGTGCCCCTAGCGGGGGAGAGACCCAGTACTTC CSAPSGGETQYF
few TRBJ2-1 TRBV29-1 - TGCAGCGTTTCGGAGCAGAACTACAATGAGCAGTTCTTC CSVSEQNYNEQFF
many TRBJ1-1 TRBV30 - TGTGCCTGGAGTATCGACACCTTGAACACTGAAGCTTTCTTT CAWSIDTLNTEAFF
- TRBJ2-3 TRBV18 TRBD1 TGTGCCAGCCCCCCCGGACAGGGGAGGCCCTTCACAGATACGCAGTATTTT CASPPGQGRPFTDTQYF
- TRBJ2-4 TRBV11-1 - TGTGCCAGCAGTAGACAGGTGTTTGGCAAAAACATTCAGTACTTC CASSRQVFGKNIQYF
- TRBJ2-7 TRBV20-1 TRBD1 TGCAGTGCTAATCCGGGACAGGGTACCTACGAGCAGTACTTC CSANPGQGTYEQYF
few TRBJ2-7 TRBV12-3/TRBV12-4 - TGTGCCAGCAGTTTCACTAAATACGAGCAGTACTTC CASSFTKYEQYF
few TRBJ1-1 TRBV2 - TGTGCCAGCAGTGAGAGGGCAAAGGAAGCTTTCTTT CASSERAKEAFF
many TRBJ2-1 TRBV29-1 TRBD1 TGCAGCGTTGAAGGATTGGCAGGGGGCAAGGAGCAGTTCTTC CSVEGLAGGKEQFF
many TRBJ2-7 TRBV7-2 - TGTGCCAGCAGTTATATAGTCTGGGGGGTCCCGAGCTCCTACGAGCAGTACTTC CASSYIVWGVPSSYEQYF
many TRBJ2-1 TRBV4-3 - TGCGCCAGCAGCCATCTAACAGGGAAGGGCGATGAGCAGTTCTTC CASSHLTGKGDEQFF
- TRBJ2-7 TRBV4-3 - TGCGCCAGCAGCCAAGAATCTCTAGGAATCTACGAGCAGTACTTC CASSQESLGIYEQYF
- TRBJ2-7 TRBV19 - TGTGCCAGTAGCCTCAGGGGGGACACCTTCTACGAGCAGTACTTC CASSLRGDTFYEQYF
many TRBJ2-1 TRBV24-1 TRBD2 TGTGCCACCAGTGATTTAGAGACTAGCGGGTACAATGAGCAGTTCTTC CATSDLETSGYNEQFF
- TRBJ1-2 TRBV9 - TGTGCCAGCAGCCCGGGGGCCCAGGGTAACTATGGCTACACCTTC CASSPGAQGNYGYTF
few TRBJ2-7 TRBV15 - TGTGCCACCAGCAGAGATTTGGAATACGACGAGCAGTACTTC CATSRDLEYDEQYF
few TRBJ2-1 TRBV20-1 TRBD2 TGCAGTGCTAGAGCTCTAGCGGGAGTCTACAATGAGCAGTTCTTC CSARALAGVYNEQFF
- TRBJ1-1 TRBV7-9 - TGTGCCAGCAACCCGAAGGGAGGCACTGAAGCTTTCTTT CASNPKGGTEAFF
- TRBJ1-6 TRBV5-1 - TGCGCCAGCAGCTCGCCCAGGGGATCACCCCTCCACTTT CASSSPRGSPLHF
many TRBJ1-5 TRBV29-1 - TGCAGCGTTGGGGGAGGTGGAGGTCAGCCCCAGCATTTT CSVGGGGGQPQHF
many TRBJ2-7 TRBV6-5 - TGTGCCACCAGACCCCCGGGCTCCTACGAGCAGTACTTC CATRPPGSYEQYF
few TRBJ1-2 TRBV12-3/TRBV12-4 TRBD1 TGTGCCAGCAACCAGGGGGTTGGCTACACCTTC CASNQGVGYTF
few TRBJ2-2 TRBV6-1 - TGTGCCAGCAGTGAAGCTTACGTCCGGGGAGTTCACGGGGAGCTGTTTTTT CASSEAYVRGVHGELFF
- TRBJ1-5 TRBV7-2 - TGTGCCAGCAGCCCGGGGAGGGAAAGCAATCAGCCCCAGCATTTT CASSPGRESNQPQHF
few TRBJ2-7 TRBV7-8 - TGTGCCAGCAGCCCTATCGCAGGGAAGCCCTACGAGCAGTACTTC CASSPIAGKPYEQYF
- TRBJ1-2 TRBV29-1 - TGCAGCGTTGACGGTGGAGCGGCCGGGGGCTACACCTTC CSVDGGAAGGYTF
- TRBJ1-6 TRBV5-6 - TGTGCCAGCAGTCCGGGGATCGGGCCCCTCCACTTT CASSPGIGPLHF
many TRBJ2-1 TRBV11-2 TRBD2 TGTGCCAGCAGCCTAAGACTAGCGGGAGGGGAGCAGTTCTTC CASSLRLAGGEQFF
few TRBJ2-2 TRBV5-5 - TGTGCCAGCAAAATGAGGGCGGGGGAGCTGTTTTTT CASKMRAGELFF
- TRBJ2-3 TRBV7-6 TRBD2 TGTGCCAGCAGCTCCATCGGGGAGGGATCTCACACAGATACGCAGTATTTT CASSSIGEGSHTDTQYF
few TRBJ2-7 TRBV5-1 - TGCGCCAGCAGCAGGAGGGGCGGCTCCTACGAGCAGTACTTC CASSRRGGSYEQYF
few TRBJ2-7 TRBV10-3 - TGTGCCATCAGTGAGTCAAACAGGGCAGGGTACGAGCAGTACTTC CAISESNRAGYEQYF
- TRBJ2-2 TRBV7-9 - TGTGCAAGCAGCCTTCTCTCGACTGCGAACACCGGGGAGCTGTTTTTT CASSLLSTANTGELFF
- TRBJ2-7 TRBV9 - TGTGCCAGCAGCGTAGAGGACAGCCCCTACGAGCAGTACTTC CASSVEDSPYEQYF
- TRBJ2-6 TRBV18 - TGTGCCAGCCCAGCAGACTTCGGGGCCAACGTCCTGACTTTC CASPADFGANVLTF
few TRBJ2-1 TRBV6-5 TRBD2 TGTGCCAGCAGTCCTCTTAGCGGGTACCTTCGGGATGAGCAGTTCTTC CASSPLSGYLRDEQFF
few TRBJ2-1 TRBV4-2 TRBD2 TGTGCCAGCAGCCAAGCCGGACTAGCGGGAGACAATGAGCAGTTCTTC CASSQAGLAGDNEQFF
few TRBJ1-6 TRBV5-6 - TGTGCCAGCAGCCTCATGACCGGCAGCTCCTATAATTCACCCCTCCACTTT CASSLMTGSSYNSPLHF
- TRBJ2-3 TRBV7-9 - TGTGCCAGCAGCCCGCTCGCAGTGGATACGCAGTATTTT CASSPLAVDTQYF
- TRBJ2-1 TRBV29-1 - TGCAGCGTTGAGCCGAGTCGGGGTGGTGAGCAGTTCTTC CSVEPSRGGEQFF
- TRBJ2-3 TRBV7-6 - TGTGCCAGCGAGGCGGGGGCCGACGGGACAGATACGCAGTATTTT CASEAGADGTDTQYF
few TRBJ1-6 TRBV20-1 - TGCAGTGCTAGAGTGGGGGGGTTGGATTCACCCCTCCACTTT CSARVGGLDSPLHF
- TRBJ2-7 TRBV5-4 - TGTGCCAGCAGCCCGGCAGCACTCCTCGATGGCGAGCAGTACTTC CASSPAALLDGEQYF